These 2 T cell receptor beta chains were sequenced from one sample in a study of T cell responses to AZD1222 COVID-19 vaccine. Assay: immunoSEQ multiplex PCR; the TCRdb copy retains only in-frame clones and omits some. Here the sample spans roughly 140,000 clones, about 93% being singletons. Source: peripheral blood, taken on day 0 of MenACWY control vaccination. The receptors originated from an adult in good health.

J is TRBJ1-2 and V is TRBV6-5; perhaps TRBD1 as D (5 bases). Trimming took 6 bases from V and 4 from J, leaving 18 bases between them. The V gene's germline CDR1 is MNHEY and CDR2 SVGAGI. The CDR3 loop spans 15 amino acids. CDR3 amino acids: CASSLRQNSFYGYTF. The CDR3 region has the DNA TGTGCCAGCAGCCTCAGACAGAATTCATTCTATGGCTACACCTTC.

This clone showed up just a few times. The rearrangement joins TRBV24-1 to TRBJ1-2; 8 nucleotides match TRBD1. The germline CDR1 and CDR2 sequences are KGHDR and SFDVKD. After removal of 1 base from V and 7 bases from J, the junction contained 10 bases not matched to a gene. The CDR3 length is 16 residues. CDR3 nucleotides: TGTGCCACCAGTGATTTAAATCACAGGACAGGGAGTGGCTACACCTTC. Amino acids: CATSDLNHRTGSGYTF.